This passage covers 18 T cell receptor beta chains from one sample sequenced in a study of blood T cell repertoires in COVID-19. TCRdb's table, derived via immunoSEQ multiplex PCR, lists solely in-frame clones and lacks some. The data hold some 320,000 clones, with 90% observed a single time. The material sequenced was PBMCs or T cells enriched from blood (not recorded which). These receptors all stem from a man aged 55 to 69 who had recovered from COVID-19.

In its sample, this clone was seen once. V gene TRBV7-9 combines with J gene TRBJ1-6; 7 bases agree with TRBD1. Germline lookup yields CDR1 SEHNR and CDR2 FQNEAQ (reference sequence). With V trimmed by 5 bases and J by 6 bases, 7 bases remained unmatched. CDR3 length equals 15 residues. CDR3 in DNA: TGTGCCAGCAGCATTGGCGGACAGGCTAATTCACCCCTCCACTTT. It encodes CASSIGGQANSPLHF.

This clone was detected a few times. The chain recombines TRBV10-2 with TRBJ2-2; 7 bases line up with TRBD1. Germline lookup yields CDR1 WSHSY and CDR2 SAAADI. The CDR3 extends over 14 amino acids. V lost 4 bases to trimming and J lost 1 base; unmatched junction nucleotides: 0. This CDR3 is CASSGQGNTGELFF. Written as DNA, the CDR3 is TGCGCCAGCAGTGGACAGGGGAACACCGGGGAGCTGTTTTTT.

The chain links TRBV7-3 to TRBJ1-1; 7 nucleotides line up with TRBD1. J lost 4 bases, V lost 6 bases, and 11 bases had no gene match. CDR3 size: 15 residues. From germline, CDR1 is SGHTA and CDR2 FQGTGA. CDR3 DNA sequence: TGTGCCAGCAGTCGATCCCTGACAGGGCTCACTGAAGCTTTCTTT. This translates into CASSRSLTGLTEAFF.

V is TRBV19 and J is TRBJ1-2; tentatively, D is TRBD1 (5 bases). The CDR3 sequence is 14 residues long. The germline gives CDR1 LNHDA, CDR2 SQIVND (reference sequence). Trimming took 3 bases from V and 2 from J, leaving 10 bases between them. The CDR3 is CASSIETENYGYTF. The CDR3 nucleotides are TGTGCCAGTAGTATTGAGACAGAGAACTATGGCTACACCTTC.

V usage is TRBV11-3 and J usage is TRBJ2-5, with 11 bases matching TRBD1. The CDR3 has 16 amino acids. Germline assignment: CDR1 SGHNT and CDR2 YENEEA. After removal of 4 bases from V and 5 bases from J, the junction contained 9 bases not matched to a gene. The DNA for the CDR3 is TGTGCCAGCAGCTGGGCCGGGACAGGGGGTGGGGAGACCCAGTACTTC. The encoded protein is CASSWAGTGGGETQYF. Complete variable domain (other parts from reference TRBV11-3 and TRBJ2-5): EAGVVQSPRYKIIEKKQPVAFWCNPISGHNTLYWYLQNLGQGPELLIRYENEEAVDDSQLPKDRFSAERLKGVDSTLKIQPAELGDSAVYLCASSWAGTGGGETQYFGPGTRLLVL.

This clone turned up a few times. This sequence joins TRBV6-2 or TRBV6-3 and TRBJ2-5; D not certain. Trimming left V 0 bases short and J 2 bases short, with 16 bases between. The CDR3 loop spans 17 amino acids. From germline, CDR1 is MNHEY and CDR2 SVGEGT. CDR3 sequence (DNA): TGTGCCAGCAGTTACTCGATCCGGCGACCGACTCAAGAGACCCAGTACTTC. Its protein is CASSYSIRRPTQETQYF.

The CDR3 bases are TGTGCCTGGAGTCGAATACAGATGGACACTGAAGCTTTCTTT. It yields the protein CAWSRIQMDTEAFF. The chain links TRBV30 to TRBJ1-1; D call uncertain. This CDR3 comprises 14 residues. Germline CDR1 GTSNPN, CDR2 SVGIG (reference sequence). Trimming took off 2 bases at V and 3 bases at J, with 13 bases between the two ends.

CDR3 in DNA: TGTGCCAGCAGTTACGGGCAACTGGATCAGCCCCAGCATTTT. Its translation: CASSYGQLDQPQHF. V and J are TRBV6-5 and TRBJ1-5; D call uncertain. V was clipped by 2 bases and J by 5 bases, with 10 bases between them. CDR1 is MNHEY and CDR2 is SVGAGI in the germline V gene. The CDR3 is 14 residues long.

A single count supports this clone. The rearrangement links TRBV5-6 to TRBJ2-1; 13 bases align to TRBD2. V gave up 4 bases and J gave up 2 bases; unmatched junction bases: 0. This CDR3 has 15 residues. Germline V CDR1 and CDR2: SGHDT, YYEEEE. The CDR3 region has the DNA TGTGCCAGCAGCACTAGCGGGGGGGCCTACAATGAGCAGTTCTTC. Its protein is CASSTSGGAYNEQFF.

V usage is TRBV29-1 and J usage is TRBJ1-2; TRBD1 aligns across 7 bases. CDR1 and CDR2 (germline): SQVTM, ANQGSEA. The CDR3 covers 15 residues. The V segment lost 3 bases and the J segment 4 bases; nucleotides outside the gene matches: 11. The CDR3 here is CSVERTGEIPYGYTF. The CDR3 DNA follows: TGCAGCGTTGAGAGGACAGGTGAAATCCCCTATGGCTACACCTTC. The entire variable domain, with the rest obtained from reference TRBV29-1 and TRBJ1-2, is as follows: SAVISQKPSRDICQRGTSLTIQCQVDSQVTMMFWYRQQPGQSLTLIATANQGSEATYESGFVIDKFPISRPNLTFSTLTVSNMSPEDSSIYLCSVERTGEIPYGYTFGSGTRLTVV.

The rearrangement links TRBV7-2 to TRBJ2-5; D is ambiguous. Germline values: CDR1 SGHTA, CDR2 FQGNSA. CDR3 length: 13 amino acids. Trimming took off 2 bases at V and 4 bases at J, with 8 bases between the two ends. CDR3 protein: CASSLSPGETQYF. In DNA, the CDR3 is TGTGCCAGCAGCTTAAGCCCTGGAGAGACCCAGTACTTC.

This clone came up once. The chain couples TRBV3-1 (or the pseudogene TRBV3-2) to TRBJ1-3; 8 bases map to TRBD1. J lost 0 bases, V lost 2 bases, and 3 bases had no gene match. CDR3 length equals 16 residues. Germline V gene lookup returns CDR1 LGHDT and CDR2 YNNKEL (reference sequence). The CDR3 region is CASSQTDRASGNTIYF. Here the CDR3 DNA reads TGTGCCAGCAGCCAAACGGACAGGGCCTCTGGAAACACCATATATTTT.

The chain's CDR3 is CASRKGQGTTKLNQPQHF. The CDR3 DNA follows: TGTGCCAGTAGAAAGGGACAGGGGACGACGAAACTCAATCAGCCCCAGCATTTT. V and J are TRBV19 and TRBJ1-5; 10 bases fit TRBD1. The length of the CDR3 is 18 residues. With 6 bases clipped from V and 3 bases from J, the junction kept 14 bases outside the gene matches. Germline V gene lookup returns CDR1 LNHDA and CDR2 SQIVND (reference sequence).

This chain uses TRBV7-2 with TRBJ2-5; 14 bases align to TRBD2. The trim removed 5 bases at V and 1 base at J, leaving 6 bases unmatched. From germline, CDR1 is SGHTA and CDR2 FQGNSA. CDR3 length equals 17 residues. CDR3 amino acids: CASSTGLAGGVQETQYF. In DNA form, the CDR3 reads TGTGCCAGCAGCACTGGACTAGCGGGGGGTGTCCAAGAGACCCAGTACTTC.

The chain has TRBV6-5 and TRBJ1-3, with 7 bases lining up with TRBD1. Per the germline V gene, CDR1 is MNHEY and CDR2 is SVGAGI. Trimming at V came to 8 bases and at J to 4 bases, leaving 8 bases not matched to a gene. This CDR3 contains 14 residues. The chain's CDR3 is CASHKGTDGNTIYF. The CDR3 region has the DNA TGTGCCAGCCATAAGGGGACAGACGGAAACACCATATATTTT.

The CDR3 sequence is CSASRVGGNQPQHF. The CDR3 DNA follows: TGCAGTGCTAGTAGGGTCGGGGGTAATCAGCCCCAGCATTTT. The V and J genes are TRBV20-1 and TRBJ1-5; D possibly corresponds to TRBD1 (5 bases). CDR3 length equals 14 residues. V lost 3 bases to trimming and J lost 4 bases, with 13 bases between them. Germline CDR1 is DFQATT and CDR2 is SNEGSKA (reference sequence).

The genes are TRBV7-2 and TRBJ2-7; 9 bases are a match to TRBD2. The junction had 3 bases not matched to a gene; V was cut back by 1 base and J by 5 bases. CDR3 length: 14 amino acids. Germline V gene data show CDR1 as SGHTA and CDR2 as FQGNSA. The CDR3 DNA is TGTGCCAGCAGCTTAGGCGGGGGGGCGCACGAGCAGTACTTC. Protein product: CASSLGGGAHEQYF.

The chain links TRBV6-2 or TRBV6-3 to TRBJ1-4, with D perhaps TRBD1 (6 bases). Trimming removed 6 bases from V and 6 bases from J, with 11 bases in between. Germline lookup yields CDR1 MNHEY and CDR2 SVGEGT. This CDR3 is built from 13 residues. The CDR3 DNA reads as TGTGCCAGCAGACCTACAGGGTATGAAAAACTGTTTTTT. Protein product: CASRPTGYEKLFF.